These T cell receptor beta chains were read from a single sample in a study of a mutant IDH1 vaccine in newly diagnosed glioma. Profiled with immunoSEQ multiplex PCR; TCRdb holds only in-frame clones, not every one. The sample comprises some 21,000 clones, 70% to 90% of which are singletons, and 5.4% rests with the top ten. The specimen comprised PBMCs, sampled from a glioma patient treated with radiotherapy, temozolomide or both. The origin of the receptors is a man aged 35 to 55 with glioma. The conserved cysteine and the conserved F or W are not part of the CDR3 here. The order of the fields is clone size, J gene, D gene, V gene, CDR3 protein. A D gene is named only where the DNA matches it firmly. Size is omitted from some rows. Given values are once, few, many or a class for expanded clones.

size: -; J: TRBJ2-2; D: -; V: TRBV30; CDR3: AWSPGATLAGELF
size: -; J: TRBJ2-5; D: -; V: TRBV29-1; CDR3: SVRGVDQTQY
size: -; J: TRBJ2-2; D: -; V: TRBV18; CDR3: ASSPIGNTGELF
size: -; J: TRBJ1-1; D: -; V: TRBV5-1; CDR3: ASSPEGNWNTEAF
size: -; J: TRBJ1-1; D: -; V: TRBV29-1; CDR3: SVESGTTEAF
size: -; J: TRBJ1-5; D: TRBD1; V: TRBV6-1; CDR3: ASSEGQVNQPQH
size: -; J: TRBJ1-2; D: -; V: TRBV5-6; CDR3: ASSSGWGPLNYGYT
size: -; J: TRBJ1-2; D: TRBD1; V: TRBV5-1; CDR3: ASSSGTGAVGYGYT
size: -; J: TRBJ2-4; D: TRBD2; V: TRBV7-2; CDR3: ASSLLAGDKNIQY
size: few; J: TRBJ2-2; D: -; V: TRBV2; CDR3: ASSRDSGYPGELF
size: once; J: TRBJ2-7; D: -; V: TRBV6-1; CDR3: ASSRDPPTGEQY
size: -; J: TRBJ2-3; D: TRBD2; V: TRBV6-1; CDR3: ASRESSSGGDTQY
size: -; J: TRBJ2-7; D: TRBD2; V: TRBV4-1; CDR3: ASSHTGTSDEQY
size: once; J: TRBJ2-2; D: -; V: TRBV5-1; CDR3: ASSWRQTPTGELF
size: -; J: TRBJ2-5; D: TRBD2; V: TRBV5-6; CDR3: ASSFSGRETQY
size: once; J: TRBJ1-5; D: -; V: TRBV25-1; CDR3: ASSAAGGNQPQH
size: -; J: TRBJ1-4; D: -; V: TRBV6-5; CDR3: ASSYGGDNEKLF
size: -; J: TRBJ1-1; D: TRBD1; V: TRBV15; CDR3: ATSRLTGGWTEAF
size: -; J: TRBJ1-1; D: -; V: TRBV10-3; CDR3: AIRGPNTEAF
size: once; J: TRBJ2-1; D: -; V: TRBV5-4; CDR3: ASSRAMSNEQF
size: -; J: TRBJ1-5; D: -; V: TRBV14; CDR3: ASSQDLNQPQH
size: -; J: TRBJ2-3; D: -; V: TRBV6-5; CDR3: ASSYSKDLGHTQY
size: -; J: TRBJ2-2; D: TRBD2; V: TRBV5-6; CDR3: ASSPGLAGNTGELF
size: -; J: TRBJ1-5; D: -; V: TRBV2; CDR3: ASSEGRGNQPQH
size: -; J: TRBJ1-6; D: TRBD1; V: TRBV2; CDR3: ASRRTGLNSPLH
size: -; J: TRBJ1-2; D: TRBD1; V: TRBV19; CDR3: AHEVRGRLRGYT
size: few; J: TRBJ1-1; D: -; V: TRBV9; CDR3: ASSPGQLNTEAF
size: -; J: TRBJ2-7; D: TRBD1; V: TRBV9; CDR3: ASSPQTGAYEQY
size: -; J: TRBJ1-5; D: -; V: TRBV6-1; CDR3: ASRGAGWFQPQH
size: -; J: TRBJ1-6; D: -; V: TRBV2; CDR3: ASSEARRQRYNSPLH
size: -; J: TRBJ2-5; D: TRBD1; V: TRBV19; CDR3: ASSASRDRVQETQY
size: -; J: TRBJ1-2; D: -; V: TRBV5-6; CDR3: ASSLGPNYGYT
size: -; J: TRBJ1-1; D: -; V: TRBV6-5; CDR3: ASRPTGSNTEAF
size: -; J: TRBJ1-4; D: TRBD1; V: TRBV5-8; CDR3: ASSPPGQGGEKLF
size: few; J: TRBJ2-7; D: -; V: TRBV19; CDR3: ASSIVSGAYEQY
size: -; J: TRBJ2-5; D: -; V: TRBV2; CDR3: ASSELQTQY
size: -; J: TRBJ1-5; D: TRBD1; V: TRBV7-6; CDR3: ASSANRGGGQPQH
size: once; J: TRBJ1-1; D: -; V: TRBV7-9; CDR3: ASSFFENTEAF
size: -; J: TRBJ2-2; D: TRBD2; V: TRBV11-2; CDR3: ASRGLERGNTGELF
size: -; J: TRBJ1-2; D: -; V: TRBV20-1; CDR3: SAKDQGGYT
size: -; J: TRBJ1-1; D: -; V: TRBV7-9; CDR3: ASSASRGTEAF
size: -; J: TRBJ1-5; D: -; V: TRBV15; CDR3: ATSSLASNQPQH
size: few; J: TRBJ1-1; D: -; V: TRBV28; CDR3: ASSSSGTVEAF
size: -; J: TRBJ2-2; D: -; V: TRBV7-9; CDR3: ASITSRATNTGELF
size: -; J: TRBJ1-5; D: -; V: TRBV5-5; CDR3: ASSYNTEGNQPQH
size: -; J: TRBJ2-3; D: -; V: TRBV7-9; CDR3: ASSPEGGRTDTQY
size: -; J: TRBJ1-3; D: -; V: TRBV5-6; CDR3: ASSEDIGNTIY
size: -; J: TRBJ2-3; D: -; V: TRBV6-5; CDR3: ASTLGAGETDTQY
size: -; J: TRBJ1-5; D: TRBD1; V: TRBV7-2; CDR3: ASSAGTGFTQPQH
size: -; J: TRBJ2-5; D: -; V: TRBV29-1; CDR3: SVETSQETQY
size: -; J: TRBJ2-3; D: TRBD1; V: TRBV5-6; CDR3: ASSLGTGTDTQY
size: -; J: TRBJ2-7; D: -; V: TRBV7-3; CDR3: ASSLSWGPAYEQY
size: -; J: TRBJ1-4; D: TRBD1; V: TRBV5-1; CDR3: ASSSGTGSQKLF
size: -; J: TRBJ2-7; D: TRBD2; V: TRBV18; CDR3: ASSRQLLSGRADEQY